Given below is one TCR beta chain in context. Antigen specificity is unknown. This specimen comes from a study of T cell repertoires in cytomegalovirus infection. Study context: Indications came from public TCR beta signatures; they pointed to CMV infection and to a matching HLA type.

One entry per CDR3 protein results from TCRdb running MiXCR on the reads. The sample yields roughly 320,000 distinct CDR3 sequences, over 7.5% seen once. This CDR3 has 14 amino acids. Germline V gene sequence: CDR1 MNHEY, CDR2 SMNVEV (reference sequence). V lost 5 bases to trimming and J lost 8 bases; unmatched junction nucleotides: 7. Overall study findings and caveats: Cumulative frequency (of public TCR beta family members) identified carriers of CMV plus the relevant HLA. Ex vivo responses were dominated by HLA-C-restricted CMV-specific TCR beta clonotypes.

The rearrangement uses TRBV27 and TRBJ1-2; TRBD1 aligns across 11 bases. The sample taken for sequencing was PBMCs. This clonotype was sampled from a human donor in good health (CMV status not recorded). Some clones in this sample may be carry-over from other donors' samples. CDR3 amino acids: CASSTGTGGIGYTF. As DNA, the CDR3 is TGTGCCAGCAGTACCGGGACAGGGGGGATCGGCTACACCTTC.